The rows below give T cell receptor beta chains drawn from one sample of a study of shared clonotypes between healthy human individuals. Assay: immunoSEQ multiplex PCR; the TCRdb copy retains only in-frame clones and omits some. The table includes millions of clones, 85% to 95% detected once. The specimen sequenced was naive CD4+ T cells sorted from blood. These receptors were obtained from a man younger than 30 in good health. The CDR3 runs from the conserved cysteine through the conserved F or W. D genes are given only for firm matches. A row's size may be missing; if present it is once, few, many or a size class.

NA	NA	TRBJ2-7	TRBV5-1	TGCGCCAGCAGCTTGGAAGGTCCCCGAGGGGCCGATACCTACGAGCAGTACTTC	CASSLEGPRGADTYEQYF
NA	NA	TRBJ2-6	TRBV6-1	TGTGCCAGCAGTGAGGGGTACTCTGGGGCCAACGTCCTGACTTTC	CASSEGYSGANVLTF
NA	TRBD2	TRBJ2-5	TRBV5-4	TGTGCCAGCAGCTTGGACCCAATAGCGGGGTACAAAGAGACCCAGTACTTC	CASSLDPIAGYKETQYF
NA	NA	TRBJ2-2	TRBV6-1	TGTGCCAGCAGAGGTGACAGCGCGAACACCGGGGAGCTGTTTTTT	CASRGDSANTGELFF
NA	NA	TRBJ1-2	TRBV4-1	TGCGCCAGCAGCCAAGCTTCCTCCAGGGCCGATGGCTACACCTTC	CASSQASSRADGYTF
NA	NA	TRBJ2-5	TRBV5-8	TGTGCCAGCAGCACAGACCAAGGGTCGACTCAAGAGACCCAGTACTTC	CASSTDQGSTQETQYF
NA	NA	TRBJ2-1	TRBV7-3	TGTGCCAGCAGTCTTAACGGATACAATGAGCAGTTCTTC	CASSLNGYNEQFF
NA	NA	TRBJ1-6	TRBV6-1	TGTGCCAGCATAAGGGACTTAGGGAATTCACCCCTCCACTTT	CASIRDLGNSPLHF
NA	NA	TRBJ2-3	TRBV5-1	TGCGCCAGCAGCCACGGACAACCCACAGATACGCAGTATTTT	CASSHGQPTDTQYF
once	NA	TRBJ1-3	TRBV9	TGTGCCAGCAGCGTACAGACCCTCTCAAACACCATATATTTT	CASSVQTLSNTIYF
NA	NA	TRBJ2-5	TRBV11-2	TGTGCCAGCAGCTTAGGTCGGAGTACCCACCTCCAAGAGACCCAGTACTTC	CASSLGRSTHLQETQYF
NA	NA	TRBJ2-5	TRBV7-8	TGTGCCAGCAGCTTTGGTCAAGAGACCCAGTACTTC	CASSFGQETQYF
once	NA	TRBJ2-3	TRBV12-5	TGTGCTAGTGGTTTGCCCCCCGTCCCTGATACGCAGTATTTT	CASGLPPVPDTQYF
NA	NA	TRBJ1-2	TRBV10-3	TGTGCCACCAGAGGTGGACTATATGGCTACACCTTC	CATRGGLYGYTF
NA	NA	TRBJ2-7	TRBV6-6	TGTGCCAGCAGTCTCCGGGGGTCATACGAGCAGTACTTC	CASSLRGSYEQYF
NA	NA	TRBJ2-5	TRBV7-2	TGTGCCAGCAGCCGAGGGGAGACCCAGTACTTC	CASSRGETQYF
NA	NA	TRBJ2-1	TRBV6-5	TGTGCCAGCAAGCGGGCCTTGGTGGGACACAATGAGCAGTTCTTC	CASKRALVGHNEQFF
NA	NA	TRBJ1-2	TRBV6-1	TGTGCCAGCAGTAAAGGGGGGGCCGACTCTCCTTATGGCTACACCTTC	CASSKGGADSPYGYTF
NA	NA	TRBJ1-6	TRBV27	TGTGCCAGCAGTAGAGACAGGAATAATTCACCCCTCCACTTT	CASSRDRNNSPLHF
NA	NA	TRBJ1-5	TRBV10-3	TGTGCCATCAGACAGAATAGCAATCAGCCCCAGCATTTT	CAIRQNSNQPQHF
NA	NA	TRBJ1-5	TRBV6-1	TGTGCCAGCAGTGATGTAGGGTCGAGCAATCAGCCCCAGCATTTT	CASSDVGSSNQPQHF
NA	NA	TRBJ1-1	TRBV7-2	TGTGCCAGCAGCCCACTTCTCAGGGCGGACACTGAAGCTTTCTTT	CASSPLLRADTEAFF
NA	TRBD2	TRBJ2-3	TRBV10-3	TGTGCCATCAGTCCTTGGGGGGGGAGCACAGATACGCAGTATTTT	CAISPWGGSTDTQYF
NA	NA	TRBJ1-6	TRBV7-6	TGTGCCAGCAGCACCACAAGTAATTCACCCCTCCACTTT	CASSTTSNSPLHF
NA	NA	TRBJ1-6	TRBV11-2	TGTGCCAGCAGCTTTGAAATGTATTCACCCCTCCACTTT	CASSFEMYSPLHF
NA	TRBD1	TRBJ2-2	TRBV29-1	TGCAGCGTTGAAAGGGTGCAGGGGGCGAACACCGGGGAGCTGTTTTTT	CSVERVQGANTGELFF
NA	NA	TRBJ2-3	TRBV5-6	TGTGCCAGCAGCTTCGGCCAGAGGACAGATACGCAGTATTTT	CASSFGQRTDTQYF
NA	NA	TRBJ1-2	TRBV18	TGTGCCAGCTCACCGTCGGGCTATGGCTACACCTTC	CASSPSGYGYTF
NA	NA	TRBJ2-1	TRBV5-6	TGTGCCAGCAGCTTATCCTCCTACAATGAGCAGTTCTTC	CASSLSSYNEQFF
NA	NA	TRBJ2-1	TRBV19	TGTGCCAGTAGTGGAAGGACAGTGAAGGGCTACAATGAGCAGTTCTTC	CASSGRTVKGYNEQFF
NA	NA	TRBJ2-1	TRBV28	TGTGCCAGCAGTTTATTAGGGGAAAAGAATGAGCAGTTCTTC	CASSLLGEKNEQFF
NA	TRBD1	TRBJ2-3	TRBV5-1	TGCGCCAGCGGGACGCAGACAGGGGATACGCAGTATTTT	CASGTQTGDTQYF
NA	NA	TRBJ2-7	TRBV28	TGTGCCAGCAGTTCGTCCGCCTCCTACGAGCAGTACTTC	CASSSSASYEQYF
NA	NA	TRBJ1-5	TRBV6-6	TGTGCCAGCAGGCGGGAAGGGATACAGCCCCAGCATTTT	CASRREGIQPQHF
NA	NA	TRBJ2-7	TRBV18	TGTGCCAGCTCCGGCCCCTTTTTGGGGGACGAGCAGTACTTC	CASSGPFLGDEQYF
NA	NA	TRBJ1-5	TRBV12-5	TGTGCTAGTGGTTTGGACCCTGGACGGTATAGCAATCAGCCCCAGCATTTT	CASGLDPGRYSNQPQHF
NA	NA	TRBJ1-2	TRBV18	TGTGCCAGCTCACCCGACACGAGACCCTATGGCTACACCTTC	CASSPDTRPYGYTF
NA	NA	TRBJ2-1	TRBV4-1	TGCGCCAGCAGCCAGGCCTTTTACAATGAGCAGTTCTTC	CASSQAFYNEQFF
NA	TRBD1	TRBJ1-5	TRBV11-2	TGTGCCAGCAGCTTAGTCCCCCCGGACAGGGCTCAGGCCCAGCATTTT	CASSLVPPDRAQAQHF
NA	TRBD2	TRBJ2-2	TRBV29-1	TGCAGCGTCGTTGTTAGCGGGAGAGGCACCGGGGAGCTGTTTTTT	CSVVVSGRGTGELFF
NA	NA	TRBJ2-2	TRBV9	TGTGCCAGCAGCGTAGATCGGGCAGCCAAAAACACCGGGGAGCTGTTTTTT	CASSVDRAAKNTGELFF
NA	NA	TRBJ1-1	TRBV10-1	TGCGCCAGCAGCCCTGGACGGTACACTGAAGCTTTCTTT	CASSPGRYTEAFF
few	NA	TRBJ1-1	TRBV29-1	TGCAGCGTTCTTCGGTGGACCCCACAGAACACTGAAGCTTTCTTT	CSVLRWTPQNTEAFF
few	NA	TRBJ1-1	TRBV11-2	TGTGCCAGCAGCCTAGAGGACTTCTCCAACACTGAAGCTTTCTTT	CASSLEDFSNTEAFF
NA	NA	TRBJ1-5	TRBV2	TGTGCCAGCAGGGGCATAAATCAGCCCCAGCATTTT	CASRGINQPQHF